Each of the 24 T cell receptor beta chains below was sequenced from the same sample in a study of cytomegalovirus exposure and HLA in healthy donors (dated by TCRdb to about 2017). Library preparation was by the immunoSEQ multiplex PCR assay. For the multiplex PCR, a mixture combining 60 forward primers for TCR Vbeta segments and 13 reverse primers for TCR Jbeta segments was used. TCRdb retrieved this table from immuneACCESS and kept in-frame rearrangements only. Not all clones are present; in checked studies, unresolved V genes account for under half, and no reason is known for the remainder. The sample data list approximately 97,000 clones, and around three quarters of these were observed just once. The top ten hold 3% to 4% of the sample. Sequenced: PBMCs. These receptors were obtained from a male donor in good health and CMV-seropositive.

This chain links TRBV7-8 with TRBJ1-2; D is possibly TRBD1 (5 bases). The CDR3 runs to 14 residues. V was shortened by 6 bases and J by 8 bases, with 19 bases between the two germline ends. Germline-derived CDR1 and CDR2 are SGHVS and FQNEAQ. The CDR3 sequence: CASSPGAAHIGYTF. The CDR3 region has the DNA TGTGCCAGCAGTCCTGGGGCAGCGCACATCGGCTACACCTTC. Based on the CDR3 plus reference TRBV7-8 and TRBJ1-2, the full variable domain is GAGVSQSPRYKVAKRGQDVALRCDPISGHVSLFWYQQALGQGPEFLTYFQNEAQLDKSGLPSDRFFAERPEGSVSTLKIQRTQQEDSAVYLCASSPGAAHIGYTFGSGTRLTVV.

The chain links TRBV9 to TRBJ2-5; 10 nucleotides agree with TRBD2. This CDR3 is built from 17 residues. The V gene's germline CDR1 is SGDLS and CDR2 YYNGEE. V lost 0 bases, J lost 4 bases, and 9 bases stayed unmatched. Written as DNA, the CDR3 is TGTGCCAGCAGCGTAGCTACTGGGGGACTAGCGAGAGAGACCCAGTACTTC. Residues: CASSVATGGLARETQYF.

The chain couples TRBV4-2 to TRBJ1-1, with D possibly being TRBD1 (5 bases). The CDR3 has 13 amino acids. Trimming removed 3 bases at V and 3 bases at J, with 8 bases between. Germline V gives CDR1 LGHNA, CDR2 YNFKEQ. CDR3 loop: CASSQGLDTEAFF. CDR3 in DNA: TGTGCCAGCAGCCAGGGACTAGACACTGAAGCTTTCTTT.

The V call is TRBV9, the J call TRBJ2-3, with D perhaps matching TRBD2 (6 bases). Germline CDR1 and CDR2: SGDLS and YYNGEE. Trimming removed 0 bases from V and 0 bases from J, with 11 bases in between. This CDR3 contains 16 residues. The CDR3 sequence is CASSVAAGWSTDTQYF. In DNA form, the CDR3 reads TGTGCCAGCAGCGTAGCTGCGGGGTGGAGCACAGATACGCAGTATTTT. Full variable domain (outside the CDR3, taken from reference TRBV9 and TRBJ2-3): DSGVTQTPKHLITATGQRVTLRCSPRSGDLSVYWYQQSLDQGLQFLIQYYNGEERAKGNILERFSAQQFPDLHSELNLSSLELGDSALYFCASSVAAGWSTDTQYFGPGTRLTVL.

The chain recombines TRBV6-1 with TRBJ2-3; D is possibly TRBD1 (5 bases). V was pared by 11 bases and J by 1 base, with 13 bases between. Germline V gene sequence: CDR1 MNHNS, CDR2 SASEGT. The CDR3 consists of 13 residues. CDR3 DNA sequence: TGTGCCTATAGACAGTATCGCACAGATACGCAGTATTTT. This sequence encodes CAYRQYRTDTQYF.

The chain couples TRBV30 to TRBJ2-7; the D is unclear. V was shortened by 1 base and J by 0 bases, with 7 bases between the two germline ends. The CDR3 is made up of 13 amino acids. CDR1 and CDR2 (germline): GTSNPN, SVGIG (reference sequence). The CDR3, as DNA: TGTGCCTGGAGTGAAGAGGCCTCCTACGAGCAGTACTTC. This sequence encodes CAWSEEASYEQYF.

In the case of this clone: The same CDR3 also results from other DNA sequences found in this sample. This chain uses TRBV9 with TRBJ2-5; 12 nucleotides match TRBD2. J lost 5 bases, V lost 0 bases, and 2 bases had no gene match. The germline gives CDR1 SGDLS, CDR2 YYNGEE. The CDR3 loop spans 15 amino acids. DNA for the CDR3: TGTGCCAGCAGCGTAGGAACTAGCGGGGGGGAGACCCAGTACTTC. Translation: CASSVGTSGGETQYF.

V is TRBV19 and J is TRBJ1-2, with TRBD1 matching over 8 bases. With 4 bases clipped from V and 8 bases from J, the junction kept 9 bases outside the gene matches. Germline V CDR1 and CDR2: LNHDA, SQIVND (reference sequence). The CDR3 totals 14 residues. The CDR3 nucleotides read TGTGCCAGTAGTACGGGACAGGCCTTTGGAGGCTACACCTTC. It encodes CASSTGQAFGGYTF.

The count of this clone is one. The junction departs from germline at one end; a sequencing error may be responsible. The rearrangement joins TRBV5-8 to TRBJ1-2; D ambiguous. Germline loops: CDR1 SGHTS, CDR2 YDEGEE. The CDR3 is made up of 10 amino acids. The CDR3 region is CASNTRELGF. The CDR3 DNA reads TGTGCCAGCAACACCCGGGAGTTGGGATTC. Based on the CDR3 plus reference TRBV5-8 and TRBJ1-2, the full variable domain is EAGVTQSPTHLIKTRGQQATLRCSPISGHTSVYWYQQALGLGLQFLLWYDEGEERNRGNFPPRFSGRQFPNYSSELNVNALELEDSALYLCASNTRELGFGSGTRLTVV.

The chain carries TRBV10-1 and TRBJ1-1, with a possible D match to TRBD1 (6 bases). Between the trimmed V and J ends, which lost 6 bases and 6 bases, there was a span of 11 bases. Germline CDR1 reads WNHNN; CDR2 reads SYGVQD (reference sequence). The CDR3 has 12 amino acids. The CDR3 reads CASSSGHAEAFF. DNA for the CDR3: TGCGCCAGCAGCTCGGGACACGCTGAAGCTTTCTTT.

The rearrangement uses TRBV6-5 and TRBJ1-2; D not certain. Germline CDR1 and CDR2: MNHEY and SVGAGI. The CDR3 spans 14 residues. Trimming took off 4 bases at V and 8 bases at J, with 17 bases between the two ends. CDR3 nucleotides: TGTGCCAGCAGTTCCTCCGGGAGCTCAAGAGGCTACACCTTC. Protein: CASSSSGSSRGYTF.

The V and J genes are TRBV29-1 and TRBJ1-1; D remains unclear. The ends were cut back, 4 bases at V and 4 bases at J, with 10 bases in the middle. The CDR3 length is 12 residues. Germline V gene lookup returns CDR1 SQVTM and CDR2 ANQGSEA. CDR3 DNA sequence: TGCAGCGTTGTTGAAAGGAGCACTGAAGCTTTCTTT. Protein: CSVVERSTEAFF. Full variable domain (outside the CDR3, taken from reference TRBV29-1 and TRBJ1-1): SAVISQKPSRDICQRGTSLTIQCQVDSQVTMMFWYRQQPGQSLTLIATANQGSEATYESGFVIDKFPISRPNLTFSTLTVSNMSPEDSSIYLCSVVERSTEAFFGQGTRLTVV.

The CDR3 DNA reads as TGCGCCAGCAGTAGCTCGGGGGGGGATACGCAGTATTTT. This encodes CASSSSGGDTQYF. The V and J genes are TRBV5-1 and TRBJ2-3; 8 bases are shared with TRBD2. CDR3 length equals 13 residues. The V gene's germline CDR1 is SGHRS and CDR2 YFSETQ. V dropped 5 bases and J dropped 6; count of bases not matched to a gene: 5.

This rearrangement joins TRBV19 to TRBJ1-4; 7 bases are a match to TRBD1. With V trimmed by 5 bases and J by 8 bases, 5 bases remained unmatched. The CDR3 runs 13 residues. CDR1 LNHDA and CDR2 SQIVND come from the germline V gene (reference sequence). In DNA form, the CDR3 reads TGTGCCAGTAGTGCACAGGGGCGGGAAAAACTGTTTTTT. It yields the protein CASSAQGREKLFF.

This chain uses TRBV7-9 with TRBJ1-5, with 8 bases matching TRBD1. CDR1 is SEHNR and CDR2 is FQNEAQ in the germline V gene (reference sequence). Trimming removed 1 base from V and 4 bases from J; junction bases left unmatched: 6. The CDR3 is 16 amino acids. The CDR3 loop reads CASSLGGRGPNQPQHF. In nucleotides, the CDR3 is TGTGCCAGCAGCTTAGGGGGCAGGGGGCCAAATCAGCCCCAGCATTTT. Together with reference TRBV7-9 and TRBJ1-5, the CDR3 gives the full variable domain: DTGVSQNPRHKITKRGQNVTFRCDPISEHNRLYWYRQTLGQGPEFLTYFQNEAQLEKSRLLSDRFSAERPKGSFSTLEIQRTEQGDSAMYLCASSLGGRGPNQPQHFGDGTRLSIL.

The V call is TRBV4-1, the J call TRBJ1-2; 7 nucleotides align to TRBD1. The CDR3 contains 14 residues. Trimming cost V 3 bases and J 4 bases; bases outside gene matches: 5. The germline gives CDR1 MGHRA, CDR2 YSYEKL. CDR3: CASSQIRDSYGYTF. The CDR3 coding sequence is TGCGCCAGCAGCCAGATCCGGGACAGCTATGGCTACACCTTC.

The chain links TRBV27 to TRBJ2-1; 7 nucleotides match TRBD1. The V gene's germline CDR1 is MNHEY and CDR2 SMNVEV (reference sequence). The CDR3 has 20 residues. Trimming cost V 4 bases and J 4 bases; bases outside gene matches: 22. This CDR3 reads CASSSRGQDFILDKYNEQFF. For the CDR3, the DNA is TGTGCCAGCAGTTCCCGCGGACAGGACTTTATTCTGGATAAGTACAATGAGCAGTTCTTC.

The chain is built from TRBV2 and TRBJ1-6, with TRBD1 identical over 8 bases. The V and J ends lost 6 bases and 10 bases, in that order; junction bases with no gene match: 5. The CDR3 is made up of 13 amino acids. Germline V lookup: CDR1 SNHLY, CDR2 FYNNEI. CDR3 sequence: CASRTGEGSPLHF. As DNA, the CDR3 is TGTGCCAGCAGGACAGGGGAGGGCTCACCCCTCCACTTT.

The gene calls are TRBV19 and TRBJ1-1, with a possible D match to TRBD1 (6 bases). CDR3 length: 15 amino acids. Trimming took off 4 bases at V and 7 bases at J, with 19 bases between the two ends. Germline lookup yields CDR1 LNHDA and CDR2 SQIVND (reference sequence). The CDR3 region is CASSSRQEGGSEAFF. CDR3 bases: TGTGCCAGTAGTAGCAGACAGGAAGGGGGTAGTGAAGCTTTCTTT.

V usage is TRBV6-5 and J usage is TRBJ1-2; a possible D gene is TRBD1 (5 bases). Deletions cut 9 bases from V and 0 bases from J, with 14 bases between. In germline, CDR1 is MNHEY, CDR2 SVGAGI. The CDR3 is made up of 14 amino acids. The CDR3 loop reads CASNGGSANYGYTF. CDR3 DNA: TGTGCCAGTAATGGGGGGAGTGCTAACTATGGCTACACCTTC.

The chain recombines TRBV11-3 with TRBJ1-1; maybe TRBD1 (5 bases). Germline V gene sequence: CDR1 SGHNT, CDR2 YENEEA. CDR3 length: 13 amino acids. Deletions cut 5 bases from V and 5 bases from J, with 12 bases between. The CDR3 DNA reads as TGTGCCAGCAGCATCACGGGGGGGACTGAAGCTTTCTTT. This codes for CASSITGGTEAFF.

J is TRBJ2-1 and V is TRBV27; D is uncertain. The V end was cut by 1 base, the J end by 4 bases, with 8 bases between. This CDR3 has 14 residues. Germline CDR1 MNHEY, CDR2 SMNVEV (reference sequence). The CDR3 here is CASSLFDGYNEQFF. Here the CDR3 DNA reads TGTGCCAGCAGTTTATTCGACGGGTACAATGAGCAGTTCTTC.

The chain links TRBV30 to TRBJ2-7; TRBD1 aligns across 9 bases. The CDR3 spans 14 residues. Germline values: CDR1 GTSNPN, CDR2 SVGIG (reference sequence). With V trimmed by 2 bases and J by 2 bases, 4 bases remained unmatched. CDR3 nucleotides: TGTGCCTGGAGTCTGGGACAGGGACCCTACGAGCAGTACTTC. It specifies CAWSLGQGPYEQYF.

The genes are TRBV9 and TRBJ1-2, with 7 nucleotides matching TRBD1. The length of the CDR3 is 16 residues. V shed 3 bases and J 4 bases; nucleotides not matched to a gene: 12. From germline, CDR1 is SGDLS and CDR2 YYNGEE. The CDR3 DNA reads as TGTGCCAGCAGCGGTCAAAGGACAGGTGAGCCCTATGGCTACACCTTC. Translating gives CASSGQRTGEPYGYTF.